This entry lists 11 T cell receptor beta chains sequenced from one sample in a study of T cell responses to AZD1222 COVID-19 vaccine. Produced via immunoSEQ multiplex PCR; TCRdb's table is partial and in-frame only. Among 200,000 or so clones, around 88% were seen once, and the ten largest hold roughly 7.7%. Here the sequenced sample was peripheral blood, taken on day 0 of AZD1222 vaccination. The receptors come from an adult in good health.

The chain combines TRBV5-1 with TRBJ1-1, with 8 bases fitting TRBD1. This CDR3 comprises 15 residues. The J segment lost 6 bases and the V segment lost 9 bases, leaving 16 bases of the junction unmatched. CDR1 is SGHRS, CDR2 YFSETQ, per germline. The CDR3 here is CATSLLQGGFSEAFF. The CDR3 DNA is TGCGCCACCTCACTTCTACAGGGGGGGTTCTCTGAAGCTTTCTTT.

This clone was seen only a few times. The chain has TRBV7-9 and TRBJ2-7, with TRBD1 identical over 7 bases. This CDR3 is built from 13 residues. Per the germline V gene, CDR1 is SEHNR and CDR2 is FQNEAQ (reference sequence). Trimming cost V 5 bases and J 1 base; bases outside gene matches: 2. In nucleotides, the CDR3 is TGTGCCAGCAGCGCGACAGGGTCCTACGAGCAGTACTTC. Residues: CASSATGSYEQYF.

Worth noting for this clone: The same CDR3 arises from other DNA sequences in this sample as well. The chain couples TRBV5-1 to TRBJ2-7, with D unresolved. The CDR3 totals 12 residues. The germline V gene encodes CDR1 SGHRS and CDR2 YFSETQ. The ends were cut back, 4 bases at V and 4 bases at J, with 9 bases in the middle. CDR3: CASSLGAYEQYF. The CDR3, as DNA: TGCGCCAGCAGCCTGGGCGCTTACGAGCAGTACTTC.

About this clone itself: At one end, the junction sequence differs from germline, possibly due to a read error. This rearrangement joins TRBV19 to TRBJ1-6, with D uncertain. The CDR3 is 12 residues long. Germline V gene sequence: CDR1 LNHDA, CDR2 SQIVND (reference sequence). DNA of the CDR3: TGTGCCAGTAGTATAACAGATTCGCCCCTCCACTTT. Encoded protein: CASSITDSPLHF. Full variable domain (remainder filled in from reference TRBV19 and TRBJ1-6): DGGITQSPKYLFRKEGQNVTLSCEQNLNHDAMYWYRQDPGQGLRLIYYSQIVNDFQKGDIAEGYSVSREKKESFPLTVTSAQKNPTAFYLCASSITDSPLHFGNGTRLTVT.

This clone showed up just once. V and J are TRBV15 and TRBJ1-2, with TRBD1 matching over 10 bases. CDR3 size: 13 residues. V trimming: 8 bases; J trimming: 5 bases; junction bases outside the gene matches: 5. Germline loops: CDR1 LNHNV, CDR2 YYDKDF (reference sequence). In nucleotides, the CDR3 is TGTGCCACCTGGACAGGGGGATGGTATGGCTACACCTTC. Residues: CATWTGGWYGYTF.

V and J are TRBV2 and TRBJ1-4; 7 bases are a match to TRBD1. The CDR3 length is 14 residues. J gave up 3 bases and V 7 bases, and 5 bases lay outside the gene matches. Germline assignment: CDR1 SNHLY and CDR2 FYNNEI. The CDR3 sequence: CASNNRGSNEKLFF. The CDR3 DNA follows: TGTGCCAGCAACAACAGGGGTTCTAATGAAAAACTGTTTTTT.

The chain carries TRBV10-3 and TRBJ1-6, with a weak D call TRBD1 (5 bases). The CDR3 sequence is 15 residues long. The germline V gene has CDR1 ENHRY and CDR2 SYGVKD. The germline V and J ends were trimmed by 7 bases and 7 bases, with 17 bases remaining between them. The CDR3 spells CAITSREGRNSPLHF. Written as DNA, the CDR3 is TGTGCCATCACGTCCAGGGAGGGTAGGAATTCACCCCTCCACTTT.

This chain connects TRBV6-5 to TRBJ1-5; perhaps TRBD1 as D (5 bases). The germline V and J ends were trimmed by 4 bases and 7 bases, with 11 bases remaining between them. The CDR3 covers 13 residues. CDR1 MNHEY and CDR2 SVGAGI come from the germline V gene. The CDR3 loop is CASSSEGPQPQHF. The CDR3 DNA reads TGTGCCAGCAGTTCCGAGGGGCCACAGCCCCAGCATTTT.

This chain uses TRBV4-3 with TRBJ2-2; TRBD1 or TRBD2 may be the D gene (5 bases each). The CDR3 is 15 amino acids. CDR1 and CDR2 (germline): LGHNA, YSLEER. Trimming cost V 0 bases and J 4 bases, with 9 bases left between them. The CDR3 loop is CASSQEVGVTGELFF. DNA for the CDR3: TGCGCCAGCAGCCAAGAGGTGGGGGTCACCGGGGAGCTGTTTTTT.

The chain has TRBV15 and TRBJ2-1; D is perhaps TRBD2 (7 bases). CDR1 and CDR2 (germline): LNHNV, YYDKDF (reference sequence). This CDR3 region has 16 residues. V lost 5 bases to trimming and J lost 0 bases, with 14 bases between them. The chain's CDR3 is CATSVLRGASYNEQFF. The CDR3 region has the DNA TGTGCCACCAGCGTCCTCCGGGGGGCCTCCTACAATGAGCAGTTCTTC.

This chain connects TRBV24-1 to TRBJ2-6, with D perhaps matching TRBD2 (7 bases). The V gene lost 12 bases and the J gene lost 2 bases, with 10 bases spanning the gap. CDR1 is KGHDR and CDR2 is SFDVKD in the germline V gene. There are 13 residues in the CDR3. DNA for the CDR3: TGTGCCTCCGGGGGGCCTGGGGCCAACGTCCTGACTTTC. This translates into CASGGPGANVLTF.